These 14 T cell receptor beta chains came from one sample sequenced in a study of T cells after yellow fever vaccination. From the 5' RACE reads, TCRdb called clonotypes with MiXCR, one entry per CDR3 protein. The top ten hold 25% to 40% of the sample, which has 50,000 to 75,000 distinct CDR3 sequences, around 5.4% seen once. The sample here was PBMCs, either bulk or a sorted T-cell subset (CD4+, CD8+, memory, or dextramer-sorted; not recorded which), taken on the day of the yellow fever booster vaccination. These receptor sequences come from a man younger than 35 who received the YFV17D yellow fever vaccine.

This clonotype was seen at least ten times. The chain couples TRBV5-5 to TRBJ2-3; the D is unclear. The CDR3 has 14 amino acids. The V end lost 0 bases, the J end lost 2 bases, and 7 bases lay between the germline ends. Germline V gives CDR1 SGHKS, CDR2 YYEKEE (reference sequence). This CDR3 reads CASSLGRNTDTQYF. CDR3 DNA: TGTGCCAGCAGCTTGGGTCGGAACACAGATACGCAGTATTTT.

At least ten counts were recorded for this clonotype. The V gene is TRBV11-3, the J gene TRBJ2-7, with 11 positions matching TRBD1. Unmatched junction bases numbered 7, after V lost 1 base and J lost 2 bases. Per the germline V gene, CDR1 is SGHNT and CDR2 is YENEEA. The CDR3 loop spans 17 amino acids. The CDR3 here is CASSLAPGQGVAYEQYF. CDR3 DNA: TGTGCCAGCAGCTTAGCCCCGGGACAGGGGGTCGCCTACGAGCAGTACTTC.

In this sample, this clonotype turned up many times. V and J are TRBV11-2 and TRBJ2-7, with D unclear. The length of the CDR3 is 14 residues. The V gene lost 2 bases and the J gene lost 2 bases, with 10 bases spanning the gap. Germline CDR1 SGHAT, CDR2 FQNNGV. CDR3 protein: CASSLRASTYEQYF. The CDR3 nucleotides read TGTGCCAGCAGCTTAAGGGCATCCACCTACGAGCAGTACTTC.

This clonotype has more than one count but fewer than ten. The chain has TRBV29-1 and TRBJ2-7; 7 positions agree with TRBD1. With V trimmed by 5 bases and J by 5 bases, 3 bases remained unmatched. CDR1 and CDR2 from the germline V gene are SQVTM and ANQGSEA. The length of the CDR3 is 11 residues. The CDR3 DNA reads as TGCAGCGTTTCAGACAGGGACGAGCAGTACTTC. It encodes CSVSDRDEQYF.

This clonotype was seen ten or more times. This chain joins TRBV12-3 or TRBV12-4 and TRBJ1-4; TRBD1 aligns across 8 bases. J gave up 6 bases and V 7 bases, and 7 bases lay outside the gene matches. This CDR3 has 14 residues. The CDR3 region has the DNA TGTGCCAGCACCGACGGACAGGGTGATGAAAAACTGTTTTTT. It codes for CASTDGQGDEKLFF.

This clonotype was counted at least ten times. The chain joins TRBV6-5 to TRBJ2-2, with D perhaps assigned TRBD1 or TRBD2 (5 bases each). The CDR3 loop spans 16 amino acids. V was clipped by 8 bases and J by 7 bases, with 23 bases between them. CDR1 and CDR2 from the germline V gene are MNHEY and SVGAGI. The CDR3 loop reads CASHLLGTRGVGELFF. CDR3 DNA: TGTGCCAGCCATCTCCTGGGGACCCGCGGTGTCGGGGAGCTGTTTTTT.

This clonotype has at least ten counts. V and J are TRBV7-9 and TRBJ2-3, with D possibly called TRBD1 or TRBD2 (5 bases each). The CDR3 runs to 17 residues. V was pared by 6 bases and J by 6 bases, with 25 bases between. Germline assignment: CDR1 SEHNR and CDR2 FQNEAQ (reference sequence). The CDR3 DNA follows: TGTGCCAGCAGACCTAACTGGGGGAACAGGCCAGAGGATACGCAGTATTTT. Amino acid sequence: CASRPNWGNRPEDTQYF.

This clonotype was seen repeatedly, ten times or more. This chain joins TRBV4-1 and TRBJ1-2; D is unresolved. Germline V gene data show CDR1 as MGHRA and CDR2 as YSYEKL. V dropped 4 bases and J dropped 3 bases, with 9 bases sitting between them. The CDR3 is 13 residues long. The CDR3 bases are TGCGCCAGCAGCCCCCCATCCCACTATGGCTACACCTTC. It codes for CASSPPSHYGYTF.

This clonotype was seen ten or more times. This chain uses TRBV4-3 with TRBJ2-4, with D uncertain. Trimming stripped 0 bases from V and 5 bases from J, with 8 bases between. The CDR3 runs 14 residues. CDR1 LGHNA and CDR2 YSLEER come from the germline V gene. This CDR3 is CASSQDVAENIQYF. The CDR3, as DNA: TGCGCCAGCAGCCAAGATGTCGCGGAAAACATTCAGTACTTC.

This clonotype was seen repeatedly, ten times or more. The chain couples TRBV5-4 to TRBJ2-5; D remains ambiguous. In germline, CDR1 is SGHNT, CDR2 YYREEE (reference sequence). V was trimmed by 4 bases and J by 5 bases, leaving 9 bases between them. CDR3 length: 12 residues. CDR3: CASSASYETQYF. CDR3 DNA sequence: TGTGCCAGCAGCGCGTCGTATGAGACCCAGTACTTC.

The genes are TRBV12-3 or TRBV12-4 and TRBJ2-5; perhaps TRBD1 as D (5 bases). Trimming cost V 6 bases and J 4 bases, with 15 bases left between them. This CDR3 is 14 amino acids long. CDR3 DNA: TGTGCCAGCAGCAGAAACCCAGGGCGAGAGACCCAGTACTTC. Encoded protein: CASSRNPGRETQYF.

In this sample, this clonotype turned up many times. The chain carries TRBV12-3 or TRBV12-4 and TRBJ1-1; D uncertain. The V end was cut by 7 bases, the J end by 0 bases, with 9 bases between. This CDR3 contains 13 residues. The CDR3 loop reads CASTVTMNTEAFF. Written as DNA, the CDR3 is TGTGCCAGCACCGTCACAATGAACACTGAAGCTTTCTTT.

This clonotype showed up many times. The V and J genes are TRBV27 and TRBJ1-3; the D is unclear. V dropped 6 bases and J dropped 0 bases, with 15 bases sitting between them. The CDR3 consists of 16 residues. Germline-derived CDR1 and CDR2 are MNHEY and SMNVEV (reference sequence). The CDR3 region has the DNA TGTGCCAGCAGCCCCCTTCCGGGCAGCTCTGGAAACACCATATATTTT. Encoded protein: CASSPLPGSSGNTIYF.

This clonotype was seen repeatedly, ten times or more. The chain uses TRBV5-1 and TRBJ1-6, with a weak D call TRBD1 (5 bases). Germline CDR1 reads SGHRS; CDR2 reads YFSETQ. The CDR3 contains 14 residues. V shed 4 bases and J shed 10 bases, with 15 bases lying between them. CDR3 protein: CASSPRGEESPLHF. Written as DNA, the CDR3 is TGCGCCAGCAGCCCGCGGGGGGAGGAATCACCCCTCCACTTT.